The 8 T cell receptor beta chains given below trace back to one sample, sequenced in a study of spatial heterogeneity in lung cancer. One entry per CDR3 protein, called by TCRdb with MiXCR from the 5' RACE reads. Among around 41,000 distinct CDR3 sequences listed, 20% to 25% were seen once. Stated time point: blood at routine non-recurrence follow-up after resection. The specimen was PBMCs, collected at follow-up. These receptors were obtained from a female donor with early-stage non-small cell lung cancer.

The sample holds a few counts of this clonotype. The CDR3 DNA follows: TGCAGCGCCGGGACTAGCGGCGAGCAGTACGTC. Its translation is CSAGTSGEQYV. This rearrangement joins TRBV29-1 to TRBJ2-7; 11 nucleotides align to TRBD2. The CDR3 is made up of 11 amino acids. CDR1 and CDR2 from the germline V gene are SQVTM and ANQGSEA. The J segment lost 6 bases and the V segment lost 7 bases, leaving 2 bases of the junction unmatched.

This chain joins TRBV7-9 and TRBJ2-7; no definite D call. Trimming removed 5 bases at V and 2 bases at J, with 7 bases between. The CDR3 is 12 residues long. Germline CDR1 and CDR2: SEHNR and FQNEAQ (reference sequence). This CDR3 reads CASSHRAYEQYF. The CDR3 region has the DNA TGTGCCAGCAGCCATCGGGCCTACGAGCAGTACTTC.

This clonotype has a count of ten or more. The V and J genes are TRBV7-9 and TRBJ2-7; 10 bases line up with TRBD2. Germline V CDR1 and CDR2: SEHNR, FQNEAQ (reference sequence). V dropped 5 bases and J dropped 4; count of bases not matched to a gene: 2. This CDR3 is built from 13 residues. The CDR3 spells CASSSGRAYEQYF. CDR3 DNA: TGTGCCAGCAGCAGCGGGAGGGCTTACGAGCAGTACTTC.

This clonotype was counted between two and nine times. The rearrangement joins TRBV7-9 to TRBJ1-5; TRBD1 matches at 10 bases. The junction had 5 bases not matched to a gene; V was cut back by 0 bases and J by 6 bases. The CDR3 is 16 residues long. Germline CDR1 SEHNR, CDR2 FQNEAQ (reference sequence). The CDR3 DNA follows: TGTGCCAGCAGCTTAGCCGGGACAGGGGAGGGTCAGCCCCAGCATTTT. Amino acids: CASSLAGTGEGQPQHF.

In this sample, this clonotype turned up many times. The chain joins TRBV7-6 to TRBJ1-1, with D uncertain. The CDR3 has 13 residues. V was clipped by 5 bases and J by 6 bases, with 13 bases between them. Per germline, CDR1 SGHVS and CDR2 FNYEAQ. CDR3 DNA sequence: TGTGCCAGCAGCCGACCATCCATCCCTGAAGCTTTCTTT. Amino acids: CASSRPSIPEAFF.

The rearrangement uses TRBV7-9 and TRBJ2-1; D gene unclear. The CDR3 contains 15 residues. The V end lost 1 base, the J end lost 1 base, and 8 bases lay between the germline ends. Germline CDR1 and CDR2: SEHNR and FQNEAQ (reference sequence). The CDR3 DNA is TGTGCCAGCAGCTTAGGGCCTGGATCCTACAATGAGCAGTTCTTC. This sequence encodes CASSLGPGSYNEQFF.

This clonotype has a count of ten or more. The chain employs TRBV4-1 and TRBJ1-4; no firm D call. Trimming stripped 8 bases from V and 7 bases from J, with 17 bases between. CDR3 length: 14 residues. Germline loops: CDR1 MGHRA, CDR2 YSYEKL. The CDR3 loop is CASGGVTVFEKLFF. The CDR3 coding sequence is TGCGCCAGCGGCGGAGTTACCGTCTTTGAAAAACTGTTTTTT.

This clonotype has just a few counts. This chain uses TRBV5-5 with TRBJ2-2; D uncertain. This CDR3 is 14 amino acids long. Trimming took off 5 bases at V and 6 bases at J, with 14 bases between the two ends. CDR1 is SGHKS and CDR2 is YYEKEE in the germline V gene (reference sequence). In DNA, the CDR3 is TGTGCCAGCAGTTATATTTCTGGGCCCGGGGAGCTGTTTTTT. It encodes CASSYISGPGELFF.